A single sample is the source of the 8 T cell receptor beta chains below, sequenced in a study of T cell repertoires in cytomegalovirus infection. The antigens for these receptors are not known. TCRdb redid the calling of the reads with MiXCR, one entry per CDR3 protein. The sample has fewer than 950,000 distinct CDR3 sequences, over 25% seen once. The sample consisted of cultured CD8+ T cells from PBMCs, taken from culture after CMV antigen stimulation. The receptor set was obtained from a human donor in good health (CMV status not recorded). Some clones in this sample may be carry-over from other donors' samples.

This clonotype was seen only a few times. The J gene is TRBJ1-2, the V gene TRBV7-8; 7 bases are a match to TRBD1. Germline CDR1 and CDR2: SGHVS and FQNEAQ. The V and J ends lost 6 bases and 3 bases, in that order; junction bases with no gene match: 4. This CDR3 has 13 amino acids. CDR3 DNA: TGTGCCAGCAGATTTGGGACAGACTATGGCTACACCTTC. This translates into CASRFGTDYGYTF.

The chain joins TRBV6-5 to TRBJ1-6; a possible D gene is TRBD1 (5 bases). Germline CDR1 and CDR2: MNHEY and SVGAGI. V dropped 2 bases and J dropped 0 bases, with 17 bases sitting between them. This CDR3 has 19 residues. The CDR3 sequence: CASSYAPWTDSSYNSPLHF. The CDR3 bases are TGTGCCAGCAGTTACGCCCCCTGGACCGACAGCTCCTATAATTCACCCCTCCACTTT.

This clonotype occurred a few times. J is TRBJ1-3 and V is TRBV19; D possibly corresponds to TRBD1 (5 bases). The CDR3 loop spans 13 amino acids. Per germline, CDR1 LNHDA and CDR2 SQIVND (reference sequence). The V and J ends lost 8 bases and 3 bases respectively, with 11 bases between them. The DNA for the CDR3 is TGTGCCAGTGTTAAGGGGAATGGAAACACCATATATTTT. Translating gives CASVKGNGNTIYF.

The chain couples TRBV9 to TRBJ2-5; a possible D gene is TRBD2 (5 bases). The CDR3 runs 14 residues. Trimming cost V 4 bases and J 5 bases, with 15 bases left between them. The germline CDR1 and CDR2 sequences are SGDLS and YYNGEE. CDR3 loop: CASSPPGWGETQYF. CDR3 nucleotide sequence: TGTGCCAGCAGCCCCCCGGGGTGGGGTGAGACCCAGTACTTC.

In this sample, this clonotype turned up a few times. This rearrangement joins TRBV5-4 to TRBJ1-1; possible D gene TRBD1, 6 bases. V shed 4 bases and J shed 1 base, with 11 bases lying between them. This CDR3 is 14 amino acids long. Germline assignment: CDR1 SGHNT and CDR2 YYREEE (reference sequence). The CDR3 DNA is TGTGCCAGCAGCGGCCGGGACACGAACACTGAAGCTTTCTTT. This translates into CASSGRDTNTEAFF.

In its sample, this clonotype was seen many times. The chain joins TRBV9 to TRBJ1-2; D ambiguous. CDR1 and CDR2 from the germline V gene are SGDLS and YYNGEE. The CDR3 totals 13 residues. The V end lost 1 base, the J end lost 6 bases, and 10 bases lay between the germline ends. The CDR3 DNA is TGTGCCAGCAGCGTACGCGCAGACCATGGCTACACCTTC. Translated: CASSVRADHGYTF. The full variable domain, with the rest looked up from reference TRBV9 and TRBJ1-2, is DSGVTQTPKHLITATGQRVTLRCSPRSGDLSVYWYQQSLDQGLQFLIQYYNGEERAKGNILERFSAQQFPDLHSELNLSSLELGDSALYFCASSVRADHGYTFGSGTRLTVV.

CDR3 sequence (DNA): TGTGCCAGCAGCTTACGGCCAGGGGATGGCTACACCTTC. It encodes CASSLRPGDGYTF. J is TRBJ1-2 and V is TRBV7-8; D possibly corresponds to TRBD1 (6 bases). Between the trimmed V and J ends, which lost 2 bases and 6 bases, there was a span of 10 bases. This CDR3 is 13 amino acids long. Per the germline V gene, CDR1 is SGHVS and CDR2 is FQNEAQ.

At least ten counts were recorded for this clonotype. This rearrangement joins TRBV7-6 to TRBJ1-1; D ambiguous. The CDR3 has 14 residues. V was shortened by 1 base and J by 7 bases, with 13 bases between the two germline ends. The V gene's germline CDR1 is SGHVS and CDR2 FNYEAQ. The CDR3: CASSLGGWRNEAFF. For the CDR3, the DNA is TGTGCCAGCAGCTTAGGAGGATGGCGGAATGAAGCTTTCTTT. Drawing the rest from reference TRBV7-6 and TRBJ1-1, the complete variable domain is GAGVSQSPRYKVTKRGQDVALRCDPISGHVSLYWYRQALGQGPEFLTYFNYEAQQDKSGLPNDRFSAERPEGSISTLTIQRTEQRDSAMYRCASSLGGWRNEAFFGQGTRLTVV.